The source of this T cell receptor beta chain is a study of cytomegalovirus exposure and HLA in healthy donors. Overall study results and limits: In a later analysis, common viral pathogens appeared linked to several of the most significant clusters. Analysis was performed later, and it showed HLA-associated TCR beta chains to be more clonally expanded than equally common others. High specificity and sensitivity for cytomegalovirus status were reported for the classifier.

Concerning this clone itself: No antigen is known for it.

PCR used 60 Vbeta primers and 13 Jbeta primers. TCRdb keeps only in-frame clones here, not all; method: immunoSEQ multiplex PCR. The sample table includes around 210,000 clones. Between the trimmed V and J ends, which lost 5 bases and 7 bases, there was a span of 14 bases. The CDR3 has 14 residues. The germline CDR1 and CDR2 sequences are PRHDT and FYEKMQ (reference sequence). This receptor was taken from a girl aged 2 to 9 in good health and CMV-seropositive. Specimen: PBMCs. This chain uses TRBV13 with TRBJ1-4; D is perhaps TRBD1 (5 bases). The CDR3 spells CASSDTGTAEKLFF. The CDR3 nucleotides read TGTGCCAGCAGCGATACAGGTACCGCTGAAAAACTGTTTTTT.